This T cell receptor (beta chain) was sequenced during a study of blood T cell repertoires in COVID-19. Profiling relied on immunoSEQ multiplex PCR, and the TCRdb table lists in-frame clones only, not all of them. The profile covers 80,000 or so clones, with approximately 80% appearing a single time and around 15% taken by the ten largest. The CDR3 contains 17 residues. Trimming removed 1 base from V and 4 bases from J; junction bases left unmatched: 9. Germline CDR1 SGHVS, CDR2 FQNEAQ. This clonotype was obtained from an elderly woman with acute or convalescent COVID-19. The rearrangement uses TRBV7-8 and TRBJ1-5; 8 nucleotides line up with TRBD1. The source material was peripheral blood. This chain's CDR3 is CASSLGGSRGRNQPQHF. In DNA form, the CDR3 reads TGTGCCAGCAGCTTAGGGGGCTCCAGGGGGCGTAATCAGCCCCAGCATTTT.